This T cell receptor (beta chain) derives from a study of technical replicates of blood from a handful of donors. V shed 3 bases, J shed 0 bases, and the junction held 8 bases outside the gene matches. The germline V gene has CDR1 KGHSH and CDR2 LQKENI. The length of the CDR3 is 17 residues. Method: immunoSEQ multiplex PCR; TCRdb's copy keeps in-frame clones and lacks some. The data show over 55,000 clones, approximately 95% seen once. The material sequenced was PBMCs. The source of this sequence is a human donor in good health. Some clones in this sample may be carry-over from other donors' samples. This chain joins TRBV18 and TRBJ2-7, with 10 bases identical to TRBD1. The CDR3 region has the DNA TGTGCCAGCTCACCGGGACAGGGGAATACTGGCTCCTACGAGCAGTACTTC. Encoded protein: CASSPGQGNTGSYEQYF.